Listed below are T cell receptor beta chains from one sample, sequenced in a study of T-cell memory formation after mild COVID-19. One entry per CDR3 protein, called by TCRdb with MiXCR from the 5' RACE reads. The profile shows under 450,000 distinct CDR3 sequences, over 13% of them singletons. Material for sequencing was PBMCs or a T cell subset sorted from them (not recorded which). All receptors derive from a man between 18 and 35 years old who had mild COVID-19 (a few samples of this study predate the infection). Cell type and time point are not known. CDR3s leave out the opening cysteine and the closing phenylalanine or tryptophan. Fields, in order: V gene, J gene, CDR3 protein.

V: TRBV5-1
J: TRBJ2-3
CDR3: ASMTSGGGDTQY

V: TRBV4-1
J: TRBJ1-5
CDR3: ASSEGSTSNQPQH

V: TRBV6-2/TRBV6-3
J: TRBJ1-6
CDR3: ASGDSRSSYNSPLH

V: TRBV4-3
J: TRBJ1-1
CDR3: ASSGVSSEAF

V: TRBV12-3/TRBV12-4
J: TRBJ2-5
CDR3: ASNLDRGSETQY

V: TRBV19
J: TRBJ1-6
CDR3: ASSERIDNSPLH

V: TRBV6-5
J: TRBJ1-2
CDR3: ASSYRLTGIYGYT

V: TRBV7-9
J: TRBJ1-1
CDR3: ASSPPTGLNTEAF

V: TRBV5-1
J: TRBJ2-3
CDR3: ASSRTSRTDTQY

V: TRBV7-2
J: TRBJ2-1
CDR3: ASSFRGSYEQF

V: TRBV9
J: TRBJ2-2
CDR3: ASSVAAGVNTGELF

V: TRBV28
J: TRBJ1-4
CDR3: ASSLQAVELF

V: TRBV6-5
J: TRBJ1-5
CDR3: ASGKPQH

V: TRBV18
J: TRBJ2-3
CDR3: ASSTVIQDTQY

V: TRBV7-2
J: TRBJ2-3
CDR3: ASSLFAGSPTDTQY

V: TRBV5-1
J: TRBJ1-1
CDR3: ASSARQGMNTEAF

V: TRBV12-3/TRBV12-4
J: TRBJ1-2
CDR3: ASSLLPVRQGGYGYT

V: TRBV7-6
J: TRBJ1-1
CDR3: ASSLGGSGLRTEAF

V: TRBV7-8
J: TRBJ2-3
CDR3: ASTPQSFLVSTDTQY

V: TRBV19
J: TRBJ1-1
CDR3: ASSVRDRLNTEAF

V: TRBV27
J: TRBJ2-7
CDR3: ASSLSRDYEQY

V: TRBV5-1
J: TRBJ2-2
CDR3: ASSLFSEINTGELF

V: TRBV7-9
J: TRBJ2-1
CDR3: ASSPTGGSGREQF

V: TRBV7-3
J: TRBJ2-3
CDR3: ASSLYGTDTQY

V: TRBV10-3
J: TRBJ1-2
CDR3: AILGQTGYT

V: TRBV4-1
J: TRBJ1-6
CDR3: ASSQVPTGGSPLH

V: TRBV5-1
J: TRBJ1-1
CDR3: ASSLTAQGNTEAF

V: TRBV6-5
J: TRBJ1-1
CDR3: ASSYGAGGNTEAF

V: TRBV6-2/TRBV6-3
J: TRBJ2-7
CDR3: ASSYQVGGHYEQY

V: TRBV7-9
J: TRBJ2-1
CDR3: ASSLRDPIRNEQF

V: TRBV7-2
J: TRBJ1-2
CDR3: ASSLGPRFYGYT

V: TRBV10-3
J: TRBJ2-1
CDR3: AISGRDRDNEQF

V: TRBV4-2
J: TRBJ2-1
CDR3: ASSQDSGGGNEQF

V: TRBV29-1
J: TRBJ2-3
CDR3: SVATEADTQY

V: TRBV18
J: TRBJ2-7
CDR3: ASSPPEGGEQY

V: TRBV7-3
J: TRBJ1-2
CDR3: ASSSSPGTLDGYT

V: TRBV7-8
J: TRBJ2-1
CDR3: ASSLVGDLSNEQF

V: TRBV6-6
J: TRBJ2-5
CDR3: ASSRRTRREETQY

V: TRBV4-3
J: TRBJ1-4
CDR3: ASSQTGASGEKLF

V: TRBV2
J: TRBJ1-2
CDR3: ASSEMWAYGYT

V: TRBV20-1
J: TRBJ2-1
CDR3: SDHRDRGRNEQF

V: TRBV5-6
J: TRBJ1-2
CDR3: ASSGAPRTTGYT

V: TRBV7-2
J: TRBJ2-7
CDR3: ASSSGTSTYEQY

V: TRBV4-3
J: TRBJ1-3
CDR3: ASSLTPGAGNTIY

V: TRBV7-9
J: TRBJ2-1
CDR3: ASSITRDPNNEQF

V: TRBV6-5
J: TRBJ1-2
CDR3: ASRLTGANYGYT

V: TRBV10-3
J: TRBJ2-5
CDR3: AISRTSGGQETQY

V: TRBV12-3/TRBV12-4
J: TRBJ2-1
CDR3: ASSFIQRGYNEQF

V: TRBV20-1
J: TRBJ2-5
CDR3: SARGLAGPQETQY

V: TRBV2
J: TRBJ1-1
CDR3: SSSGGQLIAF

V: TRBV7-8
J: TRBJ2-2
CDR3: ASSYPGQDTGELF

V: TRBV5-1
J: TRBJ1-1
CDR3: ASSTVGTVNTEAF

V: TRBV6-6
J: TRBJ1-5
CDR3: ASSGRGAMNQPQH

V: TRBV15
J: TRBJ1-6
CDR3: ATSRNLGRGELDSPLH

V: TRBV7-9
J: TRBJ1-3
CDR3: ASSFEQGVFGNTIY

V: TRBV9
J: TRBJ2-5
CDR3: ASSVDPLARLGGETQY

V: TRBV29-1
J: TRBJ2-5
CDR3: SLGPQETQY

V: TRBV6-5
J: TRBJ1-1
CDR3: ASSQGPYRGDTEAF

V: TRBV7-9
J: TRBJ1-1
CDR3: ASSRPGEGDTEAF

V: TRBV20-1
J: TRBJ1-2
CDR3: SARDRIVNT